These 6 T cell receptor beta chains share one sample of origin, sequenced in a study of blood T cells in healthy people across ages. For the second PCR, which ran for roughly 6 to 11 cycles, a sample-barcoded 5' primer and a J-beta primer mix were used. TCRdb ran MiXCR on the 5' RACE reads and lists one entry per CDR3 protein. The repertoire holds about 570,000 distinct CDR3 sequences, with 25% to 30% as singletons. Sequencing was done on a sample of blood. The receptor set was obtained from a woman aged 70 to 79 in good health.

This clonotype was seen only a few times. V gene TRBV6-1 combines with J gene TRBJ1-2; TRBD1 is a possible D gene (5 bases). V lost 6 bases and J 4 bases, leaving 12 bases between the germline ends. This CDR3 contains 13 residues. In germline, CDR1 is MNHNS, CDR2 SASEGT. Here the CDR3 reads CASRRGILYGYTF. The DNA for the CDR3 is TGTGCCAGCAGGCGGGGGATCCTCTATGGCTACACCTTC.

CDR3 sequence reads: CASSPSTNSRGGFYNEQFF. The CDR3, as DNA: TGTGCCAGCAGTCCCTCAACGAACTCGCGGGGGGGCTTTTACAATGAGCAGTTCTTC. The chain carries TRBV6-2 or TRBV6-3 and TRBJ2-1, with 9 nucleotides matching TRBD2. The CDR3 is made up of 19 amino acids. V gave up 5 bases and J gave up 4 bases; unmatched junction bases: 18. Germline lookup yields CDR1 MNHEY and CDR2 SVGEGT.

This clonotype was detected a few times. V is TRBV4-3 and J is TRBJ2-3; D might be TRBD2 (6 bases). Germline V gene sequence: CDR1 LGHNA, CDR2 YSLEER. The CDR3 covers 16 residues. V lost 0 bases, J lost 4 bases, and 14 bases lay in between. This CDR3 reads CASSQDGTSPSDTQYF. CDR3 DNA: TGCGCCAGCAGCCAAGATGGAACTAGCCCTTCAGATACGCAGTATTTT.

This clonotype was detected many times. V is TRBV5-1 and J is TRBJ2-7; D unclear. The V and J ends lost 0 bases and 2 bases respectively, with 6 bases between them. This CDR3 has 13 residues. CDR1 is SGHRS, CDR2 YFSETQ, per germline. The CDR3 reads CASSLERPYEQYF. CDR3 nucleotides: TGCGCCAGCAGCTTGGAGCGCCCCTACGAGCAGTACTTC. The whole variable domain, remainder taken from reference TRBV5-1 and TRBJ2-7, is KAGVTQTPRYLIKTRGQQVTLSCSPISGHRSVSWYQQTPGQGLQFLFEYFSETQRNKGNFPGRFSGRQFSNSRSEMNVSTLELGDSALYLCASSLERPYEQYFGPGTRLTVT.

The table lists this clonotype with a few counts. J is TRBJ2-2 and V is TRBV4-1; the D is unclear. The CDR3 extends over 15 amino acids. The germline V gene encodes CDR1 MGHRA and CDR2 YSYEKL. Trimming shortened V by 6 bases and J by 0 bases, and 11 bases separated the two germline ends. The CDR3 region is CASSIDQTNTGELFF. The CDR3, as DNA: TGCGCCAGCAGTATAGACCAAACGAACACCGGGGAGCTGTTTTTT.

Comment on this clonotype: The junction departs from germline at one end; a sequencing error may be responsible. The rearrangement links TRBV5-6 to TRBJ1-5, with 10 bases that match TRBD1. The CDR3 totals 13 residues. In germline, CDR1 is SGHDT, CDR2 YYEEEE. CDR3 in amino acids: CAGSRTGGQPQHF. CDR3 coding DNA: TGTGCCGGCAGCAGGACAGGGGGACAGCCCCAGCATTTT.